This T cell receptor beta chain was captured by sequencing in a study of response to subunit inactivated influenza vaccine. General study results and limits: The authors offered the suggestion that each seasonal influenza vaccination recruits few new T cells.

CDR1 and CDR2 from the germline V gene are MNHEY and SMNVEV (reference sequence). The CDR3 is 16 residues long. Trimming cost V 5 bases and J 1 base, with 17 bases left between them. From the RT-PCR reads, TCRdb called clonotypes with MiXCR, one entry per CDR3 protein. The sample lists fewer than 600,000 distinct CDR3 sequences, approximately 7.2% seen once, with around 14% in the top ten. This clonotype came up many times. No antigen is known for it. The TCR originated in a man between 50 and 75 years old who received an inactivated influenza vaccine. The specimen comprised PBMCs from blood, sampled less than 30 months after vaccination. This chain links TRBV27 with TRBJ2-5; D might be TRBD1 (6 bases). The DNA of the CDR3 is TGTGCCAGCAGTAGGGGGTTCGGCAGGTCCCAAGAGACCCAGTACTTC. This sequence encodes CASSRGFGRSQETQYF.